The source of this T cell receptor beta chain is a study of blood T cell repertoires in COVID-19. Repertoires were generated with immunoSEQ multiplex PCR, while TCRdb's copy carries only in-frame clones and drops some. The sample carries about 220,000 clones, 75% to 90% recorded once. The J segment lost 7 bases and the V segment lost 5 bases, leaving 6 bases of the junction unmatched. There are 13 residues in the CDR3. The sequenced sample consisted of peripheral blood. The rearrangement uses TRBV12-3 or TRBV12-4 and TRBJ1-2; 8 nucleotides align to TRBD1. The origin of this receptor is a woman aged 70 to 79 with COVID-19, enrolled during active disease. Here the CDR3 DNA reads TGTGCCAGCAGTGCGACAGGGGCGGGTGGCTACACCTTC. This gives the protein CASSATGAGGYTF.